The TCR beta chain described here comes from a study of T-cell memory formation after mild COVID-19. Overall study findings and caveats: Researchers report contracting CD4+ clones mostly in CM and EM, with CD8+ clones in EMRA. Clones that shrank (day 15 to 85) were balanced CD4/CD8, whereas later expanders leaned CD4+.

Germline lookup yields CDR1 ENHRY and CDR2 SYGVKD. The CDR3 is 16 residues long. J was trimmed by 3 bases and V by 0 bases; bases with no gene match: 2. 5'RACE, which relied on constant-segment primers, yielded TCR alpha and TCR beta cDNA libraries carrying sample barcodes and UMIs. TCRdb re-derived calls from the 5' RACE reads in MiXCR, one entry per CDR3 protein. The sample yields 450,000 to 650,000 distinct CDR3 sequences, about a fifth seen once. This clonotype came up many times. Its antigen is as yet unknown. The gene calls are TRBV10-3 and TRBJ2-4; 10 nucleotides match TRBD2. Material: PBMCs or a T cell subset sorted from them (not recorded which). The source of this sequence is an adult woman who had mild COVID-19 (a few samples of this study predate the infection). Cell type and time point are not known. CDR3 coding DNA: TGTGCCATCAGTGAGTCCTGGACTAGCGGCAAAAACATTCAGTACTTC. It translates to CAISESWTSGKNIQYF.